The following is a T cell receptor (beta chain) sequence with its context. No antigen is known for it. Profiled with immunoSEQ multiplex PCR; TCRdb holds only in-frame clones, not every one. The sample has tens of thousands of clones, more than 90% seen once; the top ten hold about 0.3%. This specimen belongs to a study of graft-versus-host responses after intestinal transplantation. Study summary: Each recipient received anti-thymocyte globulin induction, then tacrolimus and steroids for around 3 years.

Points from the study as a whole: GvH clones occurred in recipient marrow; some first appeared in ileum or blood.

In germline, CDR1 is SGHNT, CDR2 YYREEE (reference sequence). CDR3 length: 18 amino acids. V lost 2 bases to trimming and J lost 2 bases; unmatched junction nucleotides: 10. The gene calls are TRBV5-4 and TRBJ2-4, with 10 bases identical to TRBD2. This sequence was found in a human donor who received an intestinal transplant. Material: unstimulated CD4+ T cells sorted from spleen or lymph node cells, obtained before intestinal transplant. Written as DNA, the CDR3 is TGTGCCAGCAGCTTCCTAGCGGGAGAAAGAGGGACCAAAAACATTCAGTACTTC. Its protein product is CASSFLAGERGTKNIQYF.